The 12 T cell receptor beta chains given below trace back to one sample, sequenced in a study of cytomegalovirus exposure and HLA in healthy donors (dated by TCRdb to about 2017). Library method: the immunoSEQ multiplex PCR assay. For the multiplex PCR, a mixture combining 60 forward primers for TCR Vbeta segments and 13 reverse primers for TCR Jbeta segments was used. TCRdb retrieved this table from immuneACCESS and kept in-frame rearrangements only. Not all clones are present; in checked studies, unresolved V genes account for under half, and no reason is known for the remainder. The sample data list 170,000 or so clones, and under 90% of these were observed just once. 4.5% to 5.5% of the sample is in the top ten clones. The sequenced sample consisted of PBMCs. All receptors come from a young man in good health and CMV-seronegative.

The V gene is TRBV7-2, the J gene TRBJ2-7; tentatively, D is TRBD2 (6 bases). CDR1 is SGHTA and CDR2 is FQGNSA in the germline V gene. The CDR3 loop spans 16 amino acids. V was clipped by 3 bases and J by 0 bases, with 15 bases between them. The DNA of the CDR3 is TGTACCAGCAGCTTCGGGGGACTTCCCAGCTCCTACGAGCAGTACTTC. This sequence encodes CTSSFGGLPSSYEQYF.

J is TRBJ2-1 and V is TRBV6-6, with D possibly TRBD1 on 6 matching bases. Looked up from germline, CDR1 is MNHNY and CDR2 is SVGAGI (reference sequence). The CDR3 extends over 13 amino acids. The ends were cut back, 8 bases at V and 12 bases at J, with 20 bases in the middle. The DNA of the CDR3 is TGTGCCAGCGCCCCGGACAGCATCGTCGGGCAGTTCTTC. This codes for CASAPDSIVGQFF.

This chain links TRBV2 with TRBJ2-3; 7 nucleotides line up with TRBD2. Germline V gene data show CDR1 as SNHLY and CDR2 as FYNNEI. Germline trimming cut 1 base from V and 7 bases from J; bases unmatched to any gene: 14. The CDR3 extends over 17 amino acids. Here the CDR3 DNA reads TGTGCCAGCAGTGAAGGGTGGGGAGGGGACGAAAGCTATACGCAGTATTTT. Protein product: CASSEGWGGDESYTQYF.

The chain carries TRBV7-9 and TRBJ1-2; TRBD1 aligns across 8 bases. Germline V CDR1 and CDR2: SEHNR, FQNEAQ (reference sequence). The length of the CDR3 is 13 residues. V was pared by 5 bases and J by 8 bases, with 7 bases of the junction left unmatched. CDR3 sequence: CASSTGGAGGYTF. CDR3 DNA: TGTGCCAGCAGCACAGGGGGAGCAGGAGGCTACACCTTC.

The chain couples TRBV2 to TRBJ2-3; D unresolved. V was pared by 4 bases and J by 1 base, with 6 bases between. This CDR3 has 13 amino acids. Looked up from germline, CDR1 is SNHLY and CDR2 is FYNNEI. CDR3 sequence: CASSVEGTDTQYF. The CDR3 coding sequence is TGTGCCAGCAGTGTAGAGGGCACAGATACGCAGTATTTT. Based on the CDR3 plus reference TRBV2 and TRBJ2-3, the full variable domain is EPEVTQTPSHQVTQMGQEVILRCVPISNHLYFYWYRQILGQKVEFLVSFYNNEISEKSEIFDDQFSVERPDGSNFTLKIRSTKLEDSAMYFCASSVEGTDTQYFGPGTRLTVL.

The rearrangement joins TRBV19 to TRBJ2-1; TRBD2 matches at 14 bases. CDR1 and CDR2 from the germline V gene are LNHDA and SQIVND (reference sequence). J lost 7 bases, V lost 7 bases, and 6 bases had no gene match. The length of the CDR3 is 15 residues. CDR3 nucleotides: TGTGCCAGTACCATCGGACTAGCGGGAGGTAATGAGCAGTTCTTC. As protein: CASTIGLAGGNEQFF. Supplemented by reference TRBV19 and TRBJ2-1, the full variable domain reads DGGITQSPKYLFRKEGQNVTLSCEQNLNHDAMYWYRQDPGQGLRLIYYSQIVNDFQKGDIAEGYSVSREKKESFPLTVTSAQKNPTAFYLCASTIGLAGGNEQFFGPGTRLTVL.

The rearrangement links TRBV4-1 to TRBJ2-7; 13 positions match TRBD2. Germline CDR1 and CDR2: MGHRA and YSYEKL. V lost 6 bases, J lost 7 bases, and 6 bases stayed unmatched. The CDR3 is made up of 14 amino acids. The CDR3 coding sequence is TGCGCCAGCAGACTAGCGGGAGGGGATACGGAGCAGTACTTC. Its translation is CASRLAGGDTEQYF.

This clone occurred a few times. The chain couples TRBV5-1 to TRBJ1-1; tentatively, D is TRBD1 (6 bases). Germline V CDR1 and CDR2: SGHRS, YFSETQ. The CDR3 consists of 13 residues. V dropped 5 bases and J dropped 1 base, with 9 bases sitting between them. CDR3 amino acids: CASRTDRNTEAFF. The CDR3 DNA sequence: TGCGCCAGCAGGACGGACAGGAACACTGAAGCTTTCTTT. Drawing the rest from reference TRBV5-1 and TRBJ1-1, the complete variable domain is KAGVTQTPRYLIKTRGQQVTLSCSPISGHRSVSWYQQTPGQGLQFLFEYFSETQRNKGNFPGRFSGRQFSNSRSEMNVSTLELGDSALYLCASRTDRNTEAFFGQGTRLTVV.

The chain combines TRBV15 with TRBJ2-7; possibly TRBD1 for D (6 bases). V was clipped by 0 bases and J by 6 bases, with 12 bases between them. Germline loops: CDR1 LNHNV, CDR2 YYDKDF (reference sequence). This CDR3 is built from 14 residues. CDR3 protein: CATSRDRGGGEQYF. CDR3 bases: TGTGCCACCAGCAGAGATCGTGGGGGCGGCGAGCAGTACTTC.

The chain recombines TRBV9 with TRBJ1-5; 8 bases fit TRBD1. Germline V gene lookup returns CDR1 SGDLS and CDR2 YYNGEE. Germline trimming cut 3 bases from V and 9 bases from J; bases unmatched to any gene: 8. The CDR3 runs to 14 residues. The CDR3: CASSATGGFWPQHF. CDR3 DNA sequence: TGTGCCAGCAGCGCCACAGGGGGGTTCTGGCCCCAGCATTTT.

This chain joins TRBV4-1 and TRBJ2-3, with TRBD2 matching over 8 bases. CDR3 length: 16 amino acids. The trim removed 4 bases at V and 3 bases at J, leaving 9 bases unmatched. Germline V gene sequence: CDR1 MGHRA, CDR2 YSYEKL. In nucleotides, the CDR3 is TGCGCCAGCAGCCTATCCGTAACTAGCGGAACAGATACGCAGTATTTT. Amino acids: CASSLSVTSGTDTQYF.

On this clone itself: One end of the junction is discordant with germline, which a read error may explain. The rearrangement joins TRBV27 to TRBJ2-1, with D hard to call. The CDR3 length is 15 residues. Germline V gene sequence: CDR1 MNHEY, CDR2 SMNVEV (reference sequence). CDR3 in amino acids: CAGSPIWSSYNEQFF. CDR3 DNA: TGTGCCGGCAGTCCCATTTGGAGCTCCTACAATGAGCAGTTCTTC.